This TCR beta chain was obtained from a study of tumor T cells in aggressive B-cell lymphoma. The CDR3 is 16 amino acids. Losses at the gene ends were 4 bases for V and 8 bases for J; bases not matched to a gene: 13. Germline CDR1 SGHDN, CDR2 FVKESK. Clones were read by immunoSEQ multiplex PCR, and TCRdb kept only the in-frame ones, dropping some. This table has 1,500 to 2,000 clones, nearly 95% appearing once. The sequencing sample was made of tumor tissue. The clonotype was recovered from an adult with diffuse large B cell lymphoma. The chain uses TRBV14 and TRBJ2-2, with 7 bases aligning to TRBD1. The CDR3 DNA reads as TGTGCCAGCAGCCGACCACAGGGGCCCCGAGCGGGGGAGCTGTTTTTT. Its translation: CASSRPQGPRAGELFF. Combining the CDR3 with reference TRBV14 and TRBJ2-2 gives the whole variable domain EAGVTQFPSHSVIEKGQTVTLRCDPISGHDNLYWYRRVMGKEIKFLLHFVKESKQDESGMPNNRFLAERTGGTYSTLKVQPAELEDSGVYFCASSRPQGPRAGELFFGEGSRLTVL.